Presented here are 20 T cell receptor beta chains from one specimen sequenced in a study of blood T cell repertoires in COVID-19. Sequenced by immunoSEQ multiplex PCR; TCRdb stores in-frame clones only, minus some. The sample lists around 60,000 clones, 70% to 90% seen once, with about 9% in the top ten. Sequencing was carried out using peripheral blood. The receptors come from a human donor with active COVID-19. The donor label of this sample is uncertain.

The chain recombines TRBV4-3 with TRBJ2-1; the D gene is possibly TRBD2 (6 bases). V dropped 1 base and J dropped 9 bases, with 16 bases sitting between them. Germline values: CDR1 LGHNA, CDR2 YSLEER. The length of the CDR3 is 15 residues. The CDR3 nucleotides are TGCGCCAGCAGCCAAGTTGGGTGGGGAGGCGGTGAGCAGTTCTTC. Amino acids: CASSQVGWGGGEQFF.

The chain has TRBV6-6 and TRBJ2-5; 10 bases match TRBD1. CDR1 is MNHNY and CDR2 is SVGAGI in the germline V gene (reference sequence). The CDR3 sequence is 16 residues long. The V segment lost 6 bases and the J segment 5 bases; nucleotides outside the gene matches: 12. The CDR3 sequence is CASRSGPGQGRETQYF. In nucleotides, the CDR3 is TGTGCCAGCAGGAGCGGACCGGGACAGGGGAGGGAGACCCAGTACTTC.

V usage is TRBV24-1 and J usage is TRBJ2-1, with 7 bases identical to TRBD2. In germline, CDR1 is KGHDR, CDR2 SFDVKD. This CDR3 has 12 amino acids. J lost 10 bases, V lost 5 bases, and 4 bases had no gene match. The CDR3 bases are TGTGCCACCAGTGTATCCGGGGGGGAGCAGTTCTTC. Translation: CATSVSGGEQFF.

V usage is TRBV7-6 and J usage is TRBJ1-2; D call uncertain. Trimming took off 5 bases at V and 4 bases at J, with 23 bases between the two ends. Germline V gene lookup returns CDR1 SGHVS and CDR2 FNYEAQ. The CDR3 has 17 amino acids. CDR3 loop: CASSPRPEAYLFYGYTF. Here the CDR3 DNA reads TGTGCCAGCAGCCCACGGCCGGAGGCATACTTATTCTATGGCTACACCTTC. The complete variable domain, with remaining parts taken from reference TRBV7-6 and TRBJ1-2, reads GAGVSQSPRYKVTKRGQDVALRCDPISGHVSLYWYRQALGQGPEFLTYFNYEAQQDKSGLPNDRFSAERPEGSISTLTIQRTEQRDSAMYRCASSPRPEAYLFYGYTFGSGTRLTVV.

The rearrangement uses TRBV28 and TRBJ1-1; 10 nucleotides match TRBD1. J gave up 4 bases and V 5 bases, and 7 bases lay outside the gene matches. Looked up from germline, CDR1 is MDHEN and CDR2 is SYDVKM. CDR3 length: 15 amino acids. The CDR3: CASSGQGEDSTEAFF. CDR3 coding DNA: TGTGCCAGCAGTGGACAGGGGGAGGATAGCACTGAAGCTTTCTTT.

The count of this clone is one. This rearrangement joins TRBV11-2 to TRBJ2-7, with D possibly being TRBD1 (6 bases). The CDR3 sequence is 16 residues long. V was clipped by 3 bases and J by 2 bases, with 17 bases between them. Germline CDR1 is SGHAT and CDR2 is FQNNGV. CDR3 sequence reads: CASSFQQGPLPYEQYF. The CDR3 coding sequence is TGTGCCAGCAGCTTTCAACAGGGACCCCTACCCTACGAGCAGTACTTC.

This chain uses TRBV7-9 with TRBJ1-1; tentative D call: TRBD1 (6 bases). The CDR3 is made up of 16 amino acids. In germline, CDR1 is SEHNR, CDR2 FQNEAQ (reference sequence). Between the trimmed V and J ends, which lost 4 bases and 3 bases, there was a span of 18 bases. The CDR3 nucleotides read TGTGCCAGCAGCTCCCCTCGAGGGGGAGTGGACACTGAAGCTTTCTTT. It codes for CASSSPRGGVDTEAFF.

This chain joins TRBV29-1 and TRBJ2-3; TRBD1 matches 7 bases. Germline assignment: CDR1 SQVTM and CDR2 ANQGSEA. V trimming: 4 bases; J trimming: 4 bases; junction bases outside the gene matches: 2. The CDR3 spans 12 residues. CDR3 in DNA: TGCAGCGTTGTTCAGGGGGCAGATACGCAGTATTTT. Amino acids: CSVVQGADTQYF.

The chain combines TRBV10-3 with TRBJ2-3; 8 bases are a match to TRBD1. The CDR3 extends over 15 amino acids. Germline V gene sequence: CDR1 ENHRY, CDR2 SYGVKD. With V trimmed by 6 bases and J by 1 base, 6 bases remained unmatched. The CDR3 bases are TGTGCCATCAGGGAGGACAGGGCACGCACAGATACGCAGTATTTT. Translation gives CAIREDRARTDTQYF.

The chain has TRBV27 and TRBJ2-1, with 15 bases matching TRBD2. The CDR3 is made up of 16 amino acids. CDR1 MNHEY and CDR2 SMNVEV come from the germline V gene (reference sequence). With V trimmed by 8 bases and J by 7 bases, 9 bases remained unmatched. CDR3 sequence reads: CASLGRTSGRVNEQFF. CDR3 nucleotides: TGTGCCAGCCTCGGACGGACTAGCGGGAGGGTGAATGAGCAGTTCTTC.

The chain links TRBV9 to TRBJ2-2; TRBD2 aligns across 7 bases. V lost 4 bases, J lost 0 bases, and 9 bases stayed unmatched. From germline, CDR1 is SGDLS and CDR2 YYNGEE. This CDR3 has 17 residues. The DNA for the CDR3 is TGTGCCAGCAGCCTCTCCGGCGGGAGCGCGAACACCGGGGAGCTGTTTTTT. It translates to CASSLSGGSANTGELFF.

The rearrangement uses TRBV14 and TRBJ2-1, with 7 bases lining up with TRBD2. Germline V lookup: CDR1 SGHDN, CDR2 FVKESK. The CDR3 covers 14 residues. V gave up 3 bases and J gave up 7 bases; unmatched junction bases: 6. CDR3 sequence (DNA): TGTGCCAGCAGCCAGGTGGGAGGGCCGAATGAGCAGTTCTTC. This gives the protein CASSQVGGPNEQFF.

This chain joins TRBV6-5 and TRBJ2-7; possible D gene TRBD1, 8 bases. V lost 6 bases and J 3 bases, leaving 18 bases between the germline ends. Germline CDR1 is MNHEY and CDR2 is SVGAGI. This CDR3 is built from 15 residues. For the CDR3, the DNA is TGTGCCAGCAGACAAGCACAGGGGGGGTTCTACGAGCAGTACTTC. Amino acid sequence: CASRQAQGGFYEQYF.

The chain uses TRBV19 and TRBJ2-5; 7 bases align to TRBD1. After removal of 3 bases from V and 2 bases from J, the junction contained 9 bases not matched to a gene. Germline assignment: CDR1 LNHDA and CDR2 SQIVND (reference sequence). The CDR3 spans 16 residues. Here the CDR3 reads CASSIFKGGGQETQYF. In DNA, the CDR3 is TGTGCCAGTAGTATTTTTAAAGGGGGCGGGCAAGAGACCCAGTACTTC.

The chain combines TRBV7-9 with TRBJ2-3; the match to TRBD2 covers 11 bases. V lost 0 bases to trimming and J lost 5 bases; unmatched junction nucleotides: 13. CDR3 length: 19 residues. Germline-derived CDR1 and CDR2 are SEHNR and FQNEAQ (reference sequence). CDR3 protein: CASSLANLAGGFLVDTQYF. In DNA, the CDR3 is TGTGCCAGCAGCTTAGCGAATCTAGCGGGAGGTTTCTTGGTAGATACGCAGTATTTT.

The chain couples TRBV28 to TRBJ1-1; D unresolved. CDR1 and CDR2 (germline): MDHEN, SYDVKM. V lost 5 bases and J lost 4, with 26 bases in between. The CDR3 loop spans 18 amino acids. Written as DNA, the CDR3 is TGTGCCAGCAGTCTATCTGGCCCCCAGAGGAGGTCAGGCACTGAAGCTTTCTTT. Protein sequence: CASSLSGPQRRSGTEAFF.

The DNA for the CDR3 is TGCGCCAGCAGCTTCGGCAGGCCGGGACAGCCCCAGCATTTT. As protein: CASSFGRPGQPQHF. The rearrangement joins TRBV5-1 to TRBJ1-5, with D uncertain. The length of the CDR3 is 14 residues. Germline CDR1 reads SGHRS; CDR2 reads YFSETQ. Trimming stripped 2 bases from V and 7 bases from J, with 13 bases between.

V and J are TRBV27 and TRBJ2-3; 8 nucleotides match TRBD1. Trimming at V came to 7 bases and at J to 0 bases, leaving 6 bases not matched to a gene. CDR3 size: 15 residues. The V gene's germline CDR1 is MNHEY and CDR2 SMNVEV (reference sequence). In DNA, the CDR3 is TGTGCCAGCAAGACGCCAGGGGGCAGCACAGATACGCAGTATTTT. Amino acid sequence: CASKTPGGSTDTQYF.

The gene calls are TRBV27 and TRBJ2-1; D gene uncertain. Germline values: CDR1 MNHEY, CDR2 SMNVEV (reference sequence). Trimming took 6 bases from V and 2 from J, leaving 11 bases between them. The CDR3 runs to 14 residues. The CDR3 sequence is CASRFYSPYNEQFF. The CDR3 bases are TGTGCCAGCAGGTTTTATTCCCCCTACAATGAGCAGTTCTTC.

In nucleotides, the CDR3 is TGCGCCAGCAGCTTTCGACTAGCGGGGGGGCAAGATACGCAGTATTTT. Residues: CASSFRLAGGQDTQYF. J is TRBJ2-3 and V is TRBV4-1; the match to TRBD2 covers 14 bases. V trimming: 5 bases; J trimming: 5 bases; junction bases outside the gene matches: 6. The CDR3 spans 16 residues. Germline-derived CDR1 and CDR2 are MGHRA and YSYEKL.